The rows below give T cell receptor beta chains drawn from one sample of a study of blood T cell repertoires in COVID-19. Method: immunoSEQ multiplex PCR; TCRdb's copy keeps in-frame clones and lacks some. The data show about 160,000 clones, with less than 85% seen just once and about 3% held by the top ten. The sample consisted of peripheral blood. The receptors were sampled from a human donor with acute or convalescent COVID-19. The donor label of this sample is uncertain. The CDR3 runs from the conserved cysteine through the conserved F or W. D genes are given only for firm matches. Rows may omit the clone size; those that give it use once, few, many or a size class.

abundance | j_gene | v_gene | d_gene | CDR3aa | CDR3nt
. | TRBJ1-3 | TRBV3-1/TRBV3-2 | TRBD1 | CASSQEKWDSNTYSGNTIYF | TGTGCCAGCAGCCAAGAAAAGTGGGACAGCAATACCTACTCTGGAAACACCATATATTTT
. | TRBJ2-7 | TRBV3-1/TRBV3-2 | . | CASSRTAYEQYF | TGTGCCAGCAGCCGGACAGCCTACGAGCAGTACTTC
. | TRBJ2-3 | TRBV5-1 | . | CASSFQGWTDTQYF | TGCGCCAGCAGCTTCCAGGGATGGACAGATACGCAGTATTTT
. | TRBJ2-6 | TRBV4-2 | TRBD1 | CASAQGQGASGANVLTF | TGTGCCAGCGCGCAGGGACAGGGGGCTTCTGGGGCCAACGTCCTGACTTTC
. | TRBJ2-2 | TRBV5-1 | . | CASSPRTEPTGELFF | TGCGCCAGCAGCCCCAGGACAGAACCGACCGGGGAGCTGTTTTTT
. | TRBJ2-7 | TRBV27 | TRBD2 | CASSSGLAGGTIYEQYF | TGTGCCAGCAGTTCCGGACTAGCGGGGGGGACCATCTACGAGCAGTACTTC
. | TRBJ2-2 | TRBV7-3 | . | CASSLNSGPGELFF | TGTGCCAGCAGCTTAAACTCAGGCCCCGGGGAGCTGTTTTTT
. | TRBJ2-3 | TRBV11-3 | TRBD2 | CASSLWAGGGSGTDTQYF | TGTGCCAGCAGCTTATGGGCGGGGGGCGGCTCGGGCACAGATACGCAGTATTTT
. | TRBJ2-7 | TRBV7-2 | TRBD1 | CASSSRRDRGNEQYF | TGTGCCAGCAGCTCGAGACGGGACAGGGGGAACGAGCAGTACTTC
. | TRBJ1-2 | TRBV4-2 | TRBD1 | CASSQVQGQGNYGYTF | TGTGCCAGCAGCCAAGTTCAAGGACAGGGTAACTATGGCTACACCTTC
. | TRBJ2-5 | TRBV11-3 | . | CASSLGGSRASETQYF | TGTGCCAGCAGCTTAGGAGGGTCACGGGCTTCGGAGACCCAGTACTTC
. | TRBJ2-3 | TRBV7-6 | TRBD2 | CASSSRTSGGTDTQYF | TGTGCCAGCAGCTCGAGGACTAGCGGGGGCACAGATACGCAGTATTTT
. | TRBJ2-3 | TRBV9 | TRBD2 | CASTVAGGRGDTQYF | TGTGCCAGCACCGTAGCGGGGGGACGGGGGGATACGCAGTATTTT
. | TRBJ2-7 | TRBV5-1 | TRBD2 | CASLRWGGTDFSTSPSSYEQYF | TGCGCCAGTCTCCGTTGGGGAGGGACCGACTTCTCTACGAGCCCCAGCTCCTACGAGCAGTACTTC
. | TRBJ2-3 | TRBV7-9 | TRBD1 | CASSLVQGETDTQYF | TGTGCCAGCAGCTTAGTACAGGGGGAGACAGATACGCAGTATTTT
. | TRBJ1-5 | TRBV6-2/TRBV6-3 | . | CASSGGPYSNQPQHF | TGTGCCAGCAGCGGGGGCCCCTATAGCAATCAGCCCCAGCATTTT
. | TRBJ1-5 | TRBV18 | TRBD1 | CASSPTGGNQPQHF | TGTGCCAGCTCACCCACAGGGGGCAATCAGCCCCAGCATTTT
. | TRBJ1-4 | TRBV15 | TRBD1 | CATSSQRQGRGEKLFF | TGTGCCACCAGCAGTCAAAGACAGGGGCGAGGGGAAAAACTGTTTTTT
. | TRBJ1-6 | TRBV10-3 | . | CAISEGWSSYNSPLHF | TGTGCCATCAGTGAGGGGTGGAGCTCCTATAATTCACCCCTCCACTTT
. | TRBJ1-1 | TRBV27 | TRBD1 | CASSPVRQGRISTEAFF | TGTGCCAGCAGTCCCGTTCGACAGGGTCGTATCAGCACTGAAGCTTTCTTT
once | TRBJ2-7 | TRBV18 | . | CASSPGDNYEQYF | TGTGCCAGCTCACCAGGGGACAACTACGAGCAGTACTTC
. | TRBJ1-5 | TRBV6-2/TRBV6-3 | . | CASSFQANSNQPQHF | TGTGCCAGCAGTTTCCAGGCTAATAGCAATCAGCCCCAGCATTTT
. | TRBJ1-2 | TRBV5-4 | TRBD1 | CASRGGLQGAPGYTF | TGTGCCAGCAGGGGGGGGCTCCAGGGGGCACCGGGCTACACCTTC
. | TRBJ2-7 | TRBV11-2 | TRBD2 | CASSSLWRGADYEQYF | TGTGCCAGCAGCTCATTATGGCGGGGGGCAGACTACGAGCAGTACTTC
. | TRBJ1-4 | TRBV6-5 | . | CASSPQGRANEKLFF | TGTGCCAGCAGTCCACAGGGTCGGGCGAATGAAAAACTGTTTTTT
. | TRBJ1-5 | TRBV7-2 | . | CASSRRRDQPQHF | TGTGCCAGCAGCCGACGGAGGGATCAGCCCCAGCATTTT
. | TRBJ1-4 | TRBV18 | . | CASSPSLGRAVNEKLFF | TGTGCCAGCTCACCATCTCTAGGCAGGGCCGTAAATGAAAAACTGTTTTTT
. | TRBJ1-6 | TRBV18 | TRBD1 | CASSPGTGGNSPLHF | TGTGCCAGCTCACCGGGGACAGGGGGGAATTCACCCCTCCACTTT
. | TRBJ1-6 | TRBV19 | . | CASSIDQGLSSPLHF | TGTGCCAGTAGTATAGATCAGGGATTGAGCTCACCCCTCCACTTT
. | TRBJ2-1 | TRBV12-3/TRBV12-4 | . | CASSLRNEQFF | TGTGCCAGCAGTTTACGGAATGAGCAGTTCTTC
. | TRBJ1-6 | TRBV11-2 | . | CASSETWARGTPLHF | TGTGCCAGCAGCGAGACGTGGGCCCGGGGGACACCCCTCCACTTT
. | TRBJ1-5 | TRBV3-1/TRBV3-2 | . | CASSLANSNQPQHF | TGTGCCAGCAGTCTAGCCAATAGCAATCAGCCCCAGCATTTT
. | TRBJ2-3 | TRBV14 | TRBD2 | CASSPLGQRGSDTQYF | TGTGCCAGCAGCCCCCTCGGACAGCGGGGGTCAGATACGCAGTATTTT
. | TRBJ1-2 | TRBV6-5 | . | CASKDRYYGYTF | TGTGCCAGCAAGGACAGATACTATGGCTACACCTTC
. | TRBJ1-1 | TRBV29-1 | TRBD1 | CSARDRVGVNTEAFF | TGCAGCGCTAGAGACAGGGTTGGAGTGAACACTGAAGCTTTCTTT
. | TRBJ2-3 | TRBV4-1 | TRBD2 | CASSRTSGGAPDTQYF | TGCGCCAGCAGTCGGACTAGCGGGGGGGCACCAGATACGCAGTATTTT
. | TRBJ1-5 | TRBV6-5 | . | CASSRDSGQPQHF | TGTGCCAGCAGTCGGGATTCTGGTCAGCCCCAGCATTTT
. | TRBJ2-7 | TRBV6-6 | TRBD2 | CASSYPVGGRGREQYF | TGTGCCAGCAGTTACCCCGTGGGGGGGAGGGGTCGCGAGCAGTACTTC
. | TRBJ1-5 | TRBV19 | . | CASSILQQPQHF | TGTGCCAGTAGTATCTTACAACAGCCCCAGCATTTT
. | TRBJ1-5 | TRBV6-5 | . | CASRIQANQPQHF | TGTGCCAGCAGAATACAGGCAAATCAGCCCCAGCATTTT
. | TRBJ1-6 | TRBV5-1 | TRBD1 | CASSLQDRGKSPLHF | TGCGCCAGCAGCTTGCAGGACAGGGGGAAATCACCCCTCCACTTT
. | TRBJ2-7 | TRBV11-3 | TRBD1 | CASSRQGPTDYEQYF | TGTGCCAGCAGCCGACAGGGCCCAACGGACTACGAGCAGTACTTC
once | TRBJ1-1 | TRBV19 | . | CASSIGTTLMNTEAFF | TGTGCCAGTAGTATAGGAACAACCCTCATGAACACTGAAGCTTTCTTT
. | TRBJ1-6 | TRBV10-2 | TRBD1 | CASSLRLGQGAPNSPLHF | TGCGCCAGCAGTCTGAGATTGGGGCAGGGGGCCCCTAATTCACCCCTCCACTTT
. | TRBJ2-1 | TRBV6-5 | TRBD1 | CASKPGTGLNEQFF | TGTGCCAGCAAACCCGGGACAGGGCTTAATGAGCAGTTCTTC
. | TRBJ1-2 | TRBV10-2 | . | CASSESIQGYTF | TGCGCCAGCAGTGAGTCGATCCAGGGCTACACCTTC
. | TRBJ2-7 | TRBV5-6 | . | CASSFLATGVVYEQYF | TGTGCCAGCAGCTTTCTAGCTACGGGGGTAGTCTACGAGCAGTACTTC